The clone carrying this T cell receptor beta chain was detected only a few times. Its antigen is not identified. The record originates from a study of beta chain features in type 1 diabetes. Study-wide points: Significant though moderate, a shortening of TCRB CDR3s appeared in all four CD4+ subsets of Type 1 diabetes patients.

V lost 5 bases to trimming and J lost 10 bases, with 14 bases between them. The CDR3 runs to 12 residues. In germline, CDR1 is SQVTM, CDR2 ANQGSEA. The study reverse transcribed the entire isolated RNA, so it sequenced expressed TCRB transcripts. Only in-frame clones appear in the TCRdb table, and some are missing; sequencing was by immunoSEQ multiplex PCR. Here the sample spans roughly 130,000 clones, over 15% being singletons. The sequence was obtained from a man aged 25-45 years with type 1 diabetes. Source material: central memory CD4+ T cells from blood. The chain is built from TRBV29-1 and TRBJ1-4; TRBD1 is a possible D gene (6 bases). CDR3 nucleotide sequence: TGCAGCGTTCACAGGGCCGGGGGAAAACTGTTTTTT. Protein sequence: CSVHRAGGKLFF.